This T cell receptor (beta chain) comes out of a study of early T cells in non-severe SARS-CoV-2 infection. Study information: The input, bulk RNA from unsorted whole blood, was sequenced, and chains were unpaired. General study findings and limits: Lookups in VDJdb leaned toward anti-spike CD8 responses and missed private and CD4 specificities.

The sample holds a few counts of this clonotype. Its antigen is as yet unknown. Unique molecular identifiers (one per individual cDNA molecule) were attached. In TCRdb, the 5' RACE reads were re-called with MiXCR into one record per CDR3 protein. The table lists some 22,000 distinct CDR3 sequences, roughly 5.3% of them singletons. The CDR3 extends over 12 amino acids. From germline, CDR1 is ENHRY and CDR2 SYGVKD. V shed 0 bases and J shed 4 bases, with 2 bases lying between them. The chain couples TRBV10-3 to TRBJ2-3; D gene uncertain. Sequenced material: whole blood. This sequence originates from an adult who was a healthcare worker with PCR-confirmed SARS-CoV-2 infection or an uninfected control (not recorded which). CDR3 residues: CAISESPDTQYF. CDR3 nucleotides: TGTGCCATCAGTGAGTCGCCAGATACGCAGTATTTT.